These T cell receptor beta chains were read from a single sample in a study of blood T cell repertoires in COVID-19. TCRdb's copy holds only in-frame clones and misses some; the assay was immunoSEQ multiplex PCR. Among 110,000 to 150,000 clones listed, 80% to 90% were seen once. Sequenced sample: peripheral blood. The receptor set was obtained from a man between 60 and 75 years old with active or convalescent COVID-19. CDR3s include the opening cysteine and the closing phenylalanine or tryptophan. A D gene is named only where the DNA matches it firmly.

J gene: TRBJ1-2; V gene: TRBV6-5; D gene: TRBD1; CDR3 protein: CASTDRAGYGYTF
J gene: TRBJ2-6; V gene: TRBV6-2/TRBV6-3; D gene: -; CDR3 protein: CASSYESWAVLSGANVLTF
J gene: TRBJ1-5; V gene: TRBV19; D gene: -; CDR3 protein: CASSMRQGYQPQHF
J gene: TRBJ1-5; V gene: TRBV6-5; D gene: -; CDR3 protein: CASIPQEGWIQPQHF
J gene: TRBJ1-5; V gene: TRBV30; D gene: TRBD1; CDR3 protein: CAWTGQGNQPQHF
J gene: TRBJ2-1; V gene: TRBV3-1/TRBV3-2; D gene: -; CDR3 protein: CASSQVRTAGQFF
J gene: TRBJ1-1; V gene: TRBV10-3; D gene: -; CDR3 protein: CAISEGPNTEAFF
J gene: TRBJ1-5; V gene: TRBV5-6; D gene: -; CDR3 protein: CASSLQWRQPQHF
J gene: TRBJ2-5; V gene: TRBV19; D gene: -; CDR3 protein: CASSLSPGGGETQYF
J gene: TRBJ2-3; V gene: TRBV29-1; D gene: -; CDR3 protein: CSVDPERITDTQYF
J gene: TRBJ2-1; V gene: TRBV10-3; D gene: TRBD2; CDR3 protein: CAIRQLAGGPNEQFF
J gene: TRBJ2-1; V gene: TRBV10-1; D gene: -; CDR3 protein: CASSEEPVNEQFF
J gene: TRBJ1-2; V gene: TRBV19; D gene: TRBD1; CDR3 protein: CASSPEGATGGYTF
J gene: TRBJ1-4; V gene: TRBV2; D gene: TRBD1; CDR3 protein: CASSRQGAGEKLFF
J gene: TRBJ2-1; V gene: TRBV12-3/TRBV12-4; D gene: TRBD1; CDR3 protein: CASSPLRQGGFF
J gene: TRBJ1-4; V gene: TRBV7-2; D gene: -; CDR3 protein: CASSQEANEKLFF
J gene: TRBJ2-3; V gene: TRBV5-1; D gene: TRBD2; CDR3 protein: CASSATSGSTDTQYF
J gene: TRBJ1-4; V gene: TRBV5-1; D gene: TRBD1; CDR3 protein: CASSFGGTATNEKLFF